This TCR beta chain was retrieved from a study of shared clonotypes between healthy human individuals. About the research overall: The donors, a couple of women and a few men, were aged 18 to 49. Used for every donor were three CD4 naive, three CD4 memory, two CD8 naive and one CD8 memory plate.

Germline V gives CDR1 MNHEY, CDR2 SVGAGI. Trimming removed 6 bases from V and 0 bases from J, with 14 bases in between. CDR3 length equals 15 residues. Assay: immunoSEQ multiplex PCR; the TCRdb copy retains only in-frame clones and omits some. The data show about 2 million clones, about 94% seen once. The naive CD8 fraction comprised CD45RO-negative cells positively selected for CCR7 and excluded terminally differentiated effector memory CD45RA+ cells. Donors, healthy HIV-negative adults, lacked recent acute infections or vaccinations. Within Nashville, Tennessee resided all donors, each a Caucasian adult.

The receptor was isolated from a man aged 18 to 30 in good health. The sample was naive CD8+ T cells sorted from blood. The chain combines TRBV6-5 with TRBJ1-1, with a possible D match to TRBD1 (6 bases). CDR3 bases: TGTGCCAGCAGAAGGGGGGGCTACATGAACACTGAAGCTTTCTTT. As protein: CASRRGGYMNTEAFF.